A selection of T cell receptor beta chains follows, all from one sample in a study of CD8 T cells in Susac syndrome. TCRdb reprocessed the immunoSEQ multiplex PCR reads via MiXCR and lists one record per CDR3 protein. The sample has about 140,000 distinct CDR3 sequences, 94% seen once. Sequenced: CD8+ T cells from PBMCs. All receptors derive from a human donor in good health. CDR3s leave out the opening cysteine and the closing phenylalanine or tryptophan.

V gene: TRBV30
J gene: TRBJ1-1
CDR3 protein: AWSVHRETEAF

V gene: TRBV4-3
J gene: TRBJ2-3
CDR3 protein: ASSLVLSGADTQY

V gene: TRBV20-1
J gene: TRBJ2-2
CDR3 protein: SVRGPNTGELF

V gene: TRBV20-1
J gene: TRBJ1-2
CDR3 protein: SAEGQEHYGYT

V gene: TRBV20-1
J gene: TRBJ1-1
CDR3 protein: SARGLGGDQGEAF

V gene: TRBV18
J gene: TRBJ2-7
CDR3 protein: ASSPPNKVAEQY

V gene: TRBV20-1
J gene: TRBJ2-2
CDR3 protein: SATGGLTGELF

V gene: TRBV28
J gene: TRBJ2-7
CDR3 protein: ASSVNRDRTPTYEQY

V gene: TRBV27
J gene: TRBJ1-1
CDR3 protein: ASSFAVEGRGTEAF

V gene: TRBV5-4
J gene: TRBJ2-7
CDR3 protein: ASSLGGGTYEQY

V gene: TRBV28
J gene: TRBJ2-7
CDR3 protein: ASGDSPYEQY

V gene: TRBV27
J gene: TRBJ2-7
CDR3 protein: ASRLAGAVSYEQY

V gene: TRBV7-9
J gene: TRBJ2-7
CDR3 protein: ASSHGQESSYEQY